Following are 20 T cell receptor beta chains from one sample sequenced in a study of blood T cell repertoires in COVID-19. Clones were sequenced by immunoSEQ multiplex PCR, and TCRdb holds only the in-frame ones, with some missing. The table lists a few hundred thousand clones, roughly 84% of them singletons. The source material was PBMCs or T cells enriched from blood (not recorded which). Receptors originate from a man between 50 and 59 years old who had recovered from COVID-19.

The chain carries TRBV7-6 and TRBJ1-4; D gene ambiguous. The CDR3 sequence is 17 residues long. V was trimmed by 2 bases and J by 7 bases, leaving 20 bases between them. CDR1 SGHVS and CDR2 FNYEAQ come from the germline V gene. The CDR3 bases are TGTGCCAGCAGCTTAATTCCCGACTACCGGGGAGGTGAAAAACTGTTTTTT. It is translated as CASSLIPDYRGGEKLFF.

Only one count was recorded for this clone. The chain joins TRBV7-9 to TRBJ2-1; D unresolved. The CDR3 is made up of 13 amino acids. Trimming shortened V by 5 bases and J by 1 base, and 6 bases separated the two germline ends. CDR1 SEHNR and CDR2 FQNEAQ come from the germline V gene (reference sequence). CDR3: CASSPRSYNEQFF. CDR3 DNA: TGTGCCAGCAGCCCTAGGTCCTACAATGAGCAGTTCTTC.

The V call is TRBV4-3, the J call TRBJ2-1; D is ambiguous. CDR3 length: 17 amino acids. Germline CDR1 reads LGHNA; CDR2 reads YSLEER. The germline V and J ends were trimmed by 3 bases and 10 bases, with 25 bases remaining between them. The CDR3 region is CASSQEHSRPPAREQFF. The CDR3 DNA reads TGCGCCAGCAGCCAGGAACATAGCCGCCCCCCCGCGAGGGAGCAGTTCTTC.

The V call is TRBV27, the J call TRBJ1-1; possibly TRBD1 for D (6 bases). The V end lost 8 bases, the J end lost 1 base, and 11 bases lay between the germline ends. The germline gives CDR1 MNHEY, CDR2 SMNVEV (reference sequence). This CDR3 region has 13 residues. The CDR3 bases are TGTGCCAGCGGTCACAGGGCGAACACTGAAGCTTTCTTT. Translation gives CASGHRANTEAFF.

The chain couples TRBV5-1 to TRBJ2-1; 8 bases match TRBD2. The CDR3 is 15 residues long. CDR1 SGHRS and CDR2 YFSETQ come from the germline V gene. V lost 0 bases and J lost 2; bases outside the gene matches: 1. DNA for the CDR3: TGCGCCAGCAGCTTGGGTAGCGGGGCCTACAATGAGCAGTTCTTC. Its translation is CASSLGSGAYNEQFF.

This chain joins TRBV7-2 and TRBJ2-4, with D unresolved. Germline values: CDR1 SGHTA, CDR2 FQGNSA. This CDR3 spans 18 amino acids. V was clipped by 2 bases and J by 0 bases, with 17 bases between them. The CDR3 here is CASSLQVPIPIAKNIQYF. For the CDR3, the DNA is TGTGCCAGCAGCTTACAGGTGCCTATACCCATAGCCAAAAACATTCAGTACTTC.

J is TRBJ2-7 and V is TRBV18, with 11 bases matching TRBD1. The trim removed 3 bases at V and 4 bases at J, leaving 14 bases unmatched. Germline V gene sequence: CDR1 KGHSH, CDR2 LQKENI. The CDR3 is 18 amino acids. The CDR3 sequence is CASSPSEGTGTGGYEQYF. DNA for the CDR3: TGTGCCAGCTCACCCTCCGAGGGAACCGGGACAGGGGGATACGAGCAGTACTTC.

CDR3 loop: CASSLNSGGSNEQFF. The CDR3, as DNA: TGTGCCAGCAGCTTAAATTCTGGGGGGTCCAATGAGCAGTTCTTC. The V gene is TRBV7-3, the J gene TRBJ2-1; the D gene is possibly TRBD2 (6 bases). V dropped 1 base and J dropped 6 bases, with 13 bases sitting between them. Germline CDR1 is SGHTA and CDR2 is FQGTGA. There are 15 residues in the CDR3. Drawing the rest from reference TRBV7-3 and TRBJ2-1, the complete variable domain is GAGVSQTPSNKVTEKGKYVELRCDPISGHTALYWYRQSLGQGPEFLIYFQGTGAADDSGLPNDRFFAVRPEGSVSTLKIQRTERGDSAVYLCASSLNSGGSNEQFFGPGTRLTVL.

The rearrangement joins TRBV28 to TRBJ2-7, with D perhaps matching TRBD1 (5 bases). Between the trimmed V and J ends, which lost 6 bases and 1 base, there was a span of 19 bases. The V gene's germline CDR1 is MDHEN and CDR2 SYDVKM. The CDR3 has 16 residues. CDR3 protein: CASRLTYRSQSYEQYF. In DNA form, the CDR3 reads TGTGCCAGCAGACTCACTTACAGGAGTCAGTCCTACGAGCAGTACTTC.

The chain is built from TRBV4-1 and TRBJ1-4; D might be TRBD1 (6 bases). The germline V and J ends were trimmed by 4 bases and 3 bases, with 12 bases remaining between them. Germline V gene sequence: CDR1 MGHRA, CDR2 YSYEKL. The CDR3 runs 15 residues. The CDR3 DNA reads as TGCGCCAGCAGCCCACAGGGTTTAGCTAATGAAAAACTGTTTTTT. It codes for CASSPQGLANEKLFF.

V is TRBV5-4 and J is TRBJ1-2; 7 nucleotides match TRBD1. This CDR3 region has 13 residues. Trimming removed 4 bases from V and 8 bases from J; junction bases left unmatched: 8. CDR1 and CDR2 from the germline V gene are SGHNT and YYREEE (reference sequence). In nucleotides, the CDR3 is TGTGCCAGCAGCCAACAGGGGTCGGGCGGCTACACCTTC. Translating it yields CASSQQGSGGYTF.

This chain joins TRBV7-9 and TRBJ1-6; 8 nucleotides align to TRBD1. This CDR3 contains 14 residues. The germline CDR1 and CDR2 sequences are SEHNR and FQNEAQ (reference sequence). V gave up 4 bases and J gave up 10 bases; unmatched junction bases: 6. Written as DNA, the CDR3 is TGTGCCAGCAGCTCGGGACAGGCGACATCACCCCTCCACTTT. Protein: CASSSGQATSPLHF.

The rearrangement uses TRBV5-1 and TRBJ1-1, with D possibly being TRBD1 (6 bases). The V gene lost 4 bases and the J gene lost 1 base, with 20 bases spanning the gap. This CDR3 is 17 amino acids long. Germline V CDR1 and CDR2: SGHRS, YFSETQ. CDR3 in DNA: TGCGCCAGCAGCCCCCTCTTAGGGGGTGGAAGGAACACTGAAGCTTTCTTT. Its translation is CASSPLLGGGRNTEAFF.

The chain combines TRBV11-2 with TRBJ2-5; tentative D call: TRBD2 (5 bases). The germline V gene has CDR1 SGHAT and CDR2 FQNNGV. There are 13 residues in the CDR3. Trimming removed 5 bases from V and 2 bases from J, with 9 bases in between. CDR3 DNA sequence: TGTGCCAGCAGCAGAGAGCGGCAAGAGACCCAGTACTTC. It is translated as CASSRERQETQYF.

This sequence joins TRBV28 and TRBJ2-7, with 11 bases aligning to TRBD2. The junction had 14 bases not matched to a gene; V was cut back by 5 bases and J by 11 bases. The CDR3 consists of 15 residues. The V gene's germline CDR1 is MDHEN and CDR2 SYDVKM. CDR3 sequence reads: CASSPSSGRTWDEYF. The DNA for the CDR3 is TGTGCCAGCAGTCCGTCTAGCGGGAGGACCTGGGATGAGTACTTC.

This clone was seen a few times. The V and J genes are TRBV7-2 and TRBJ1-2; maybe TRBD1 (5 bases). CDR3 length: 15 amino acids. Per germline, CDR1 SGHTA and CDR2 FQGNSA. Trimming took off 5 bases at V and 0 bases at J, with 13 bases between the two ends. CDR3 sequence reads: CASSPGGYSNYGYTF. The CDR3 DNA reads as TGTGCCAGCAGCCCCGGGGGATACTCTAACTATGGCTACACCTTC.

The J gene is TRBJ1-1, the V gene TRBV7-8, with D possibly matching TRBD1 (6 bases). Germline V gives CDR1 SGHVS, CDR2 FQNEAQ. The V end was cut by 8 bases, the J end by 5 bases, with 18 bases between. This CDR3 region has 14 residues. The CDR3 sequence is CASERGGLETEAFF. Written as DNA, the CDR3 is TGTGCCAGCGAGAGGGGGGGCCTAGAGACTGAAGCTTTCTTT.

The genes are TRBV18 and TRBJ2-1; tentative D call: TRBD1 (6 bases). The CDR3 is 16 amino acids. The V and J ends lost 1 base and 6 bases respectively, with 16 bases between them. Germline-derived CDR1 and CDR2 are KGHSH and LQKENI. The CDR3 protein is CASSPQKQGVGNEQFF. The CDR3 DNA reads as TGTGCCAGCTCACCACAGAAACAGGGAGTCGGCAATGAGCAGTTCTTC.

In this sample, this clone turned up a few times. The chain's CDR3 is CASSAEAGATDTQYF. The CDR3 DNA reads as TGTGCCAGCAGTGCCGAAGCGGGAGCGACAGATACGCAGTATTTT. J is TRBJ2-3 and V is TRBV2, with TRBD2 identical over 8 bases. The CDR3 extends over 15 amino acids. V dropped 4 bases and J dropped 3; count of bases not matched to a gene: 6. Germline V CDR1 and CDR2: SNHLY, FYNNEI.

CDR3 region: CASTPSYNQPQHF. As DNA, the CDR3 is TGTGCCAGCACCCCTAGCTACAATCAGCCCCAGCATTTT. The chain combines TRBV2 with TRBJ1-5; D gene unclear. This CDR3 is built from 13 residues. The germline V gene encodes CDR1 SNHLY and CDR2 FYNNEI. V was pared by 7 bases and J by 3 bases, with 10 bases between.